Listed below are T cell receptor beta chains from one sample, sequenced in a study of PD-1 blockade in mismatch repair-deficient tumors. Produced via immunoSEQ multiplex PCR; TCRdb's table is partial and in-frame only. The sample yields about 14,000 clones, around 84% seen once. This material consisted of PBMCs, taken approximately 15 weeks after starting pembrolizumab. These TCRs come from an adult with mismatch repair-deficient cancer. Both conserved end residues are part of each CDR3. The D gene is left open where the match is weak. Only part of the rows carry a size: once, few, many, or a class if the clone is expanded.

d_call	v_call	j_call	clone_size	cdr3_nt	cdr3_aa
TRBD2	TRBV11-3	TRBJ2-5	.	TGTGCCAGCAGCACGCTAGCGGAAGAGACCCAGTACTTC	CASSTLAEETQYF
TRBD1	TRBV9	TRBJ2-1	.	TGTGCCAGCAGCGTTGGGGGACAGACCCACAATGAGCAGTTCTTC	CASSVGGQTHNEQFF
TRBD2	TRBV28	TRBJ2-7	.	TGTGCCAGCAGCCCGGGACCGGGACTAGCGGGAGGGCTTCTGGGCGAGCAGTACTTC	CASSPGPGLAGGLLGEQYF
.	TRBV30	TRBJ1-1	.	TGTGCCTGGAGTGTACAGGGGAACACTGAAGCTTTCTTT	CAWSVQGNTEAFF
TRBD2	TRBV5-1	TRBJ2-3	once	TGCGCCAGCAGCGCCCGACTAGCGGGAGGGAGCACAGATACGCAGTATTTT	CASSARLAGGSTDTQYF
.	TRBV5-1	TRBJ1-3	.	TGCGCCAGCAGCTCCTCGCGTGAGAACACCATATATTTT	CASSSSRENTIYF
TRBD2	TRBV28	TRBJ2-7	.	TGTGCCAGCAAAATCGTAGCGGGCCCAGGAAGCGAGCAGTACTTC	CASKIVAGPGSEQYF
.	TRBV27	TRBJ2-7	.	TGTGCCAGCAGTCTATCCGGGACTTCATCCTACGAGCAGTACTTC	CASSLSGTSSYEQYF
TRBD1	TRBV7-3	TRBJ1-5	.	TGTGCCAGCAGCTTAATTGTTATTACTTGGGACAGAGACTATAGCAATCAGCCCCAGCATTTT	CASSLIVITWDRDYSNQPQHF
TRBD2	TRBV6-6	TRBJ2-1	.	TGTGCCAGCAGTTACTCGAGGACTAGCGGGGAGAATGAGCAGTTCTTC	CASSYSRTSGENEQFF
.	TRBV27	TRBJ2-4	.	TGTGCCAGCAGTTTCGCGCCACTAGCCAAAAACATTCAGTACTTC	CASSFAPLAKNIQYF
.	TRBV5-1	TRBJ1-3	.	TGCGCCAGCAGCTTGGACCTCCCGAGCTCTGGAAACACCATATATTTT	CASSLDLPSSGNTIYF
TRBD2	TRBV27	TRBJ2-1	few	TGTGCCAGCAGTTTAGTCAGGACTAGTGCGGAGATCTTC	CASSLVRTSAEIF
TRBD1	TRBV5-1	TRBJ1-1	.	TGCGCCAGCAGCTTGGGGGACAGGGGGAACACTGAAGCTTTCTTT	CASSLGDRGNTEAFF
.	TRBV7-2	TRBJ2-1	.	TGTGCCAGCAGCCCCCAAGCTTACAATGAGCAGTTCTTC	CASSPQAYNEQFF
.	TRBV7-8	TRBJ1-1	.	TGTGCCAGCAGCTTAGCCCGATTTGCGACAAACACTGAAGCTTTCTTT	CASSLARFATNTEAFF
TRBD1	TRBV27	TRBJ2-1	once	TGTGCCAGCAGCCCCGGGACAGGGTGGGGTGAGCAGTTCTTC	CASSPGTGWGEQFF
.	TRBV29-1	TRBJ2-2	.	TGCAGCGTTGAACAGGGTTCCGGGGAGCTGTTTTTT	CSVEQGSGELFF
TRBD1	TRBV11-2	TRBJ2-1	.	TGTGCCAGCTGCTTTGAGCCGGGACAGGGAAGATGCAATGAGCAGTTCTTC	CASCFEPGQGRCNEQFF
.	TRBV27	TRBJ2-7	few	TGTGCCAGCAGTCAAGGGGTCTCCTACGAGCAGTACTTC	CASSQGVSYEQYF
TRBD2	TRBV30	TRBJ2-7	.	TGTGCCTGGAGTGGCCCTAGGAATGTAGCGGGGAGGAACGTTGGCTACGAGCAGTACTTC	CAWSGPRNVAGRNVGYEQYF
.	TRBV5-8	TRBJ1-2	.	TGTGCCAGCAGCTCTTACAGGGCCCCTTATGGCTACACCTTC	CASSSYRAPYGYTF